This T cell receptor (beta chain) was recorded in a study of identical twins. Study-wide findings and caveats: Partly confounded zero-insertion analyses could result from invariant MAIT and iNKT cells. Out-of-frame TCR alpha sharing in monozygotic twins exceeded recombination model predictions.

Healthy Caucasians provided all donations. This CDR3 has 16 residues. The ends were cut back, 3 bases at V and 1 base at J, with 14 bases in the middle. Carrying unique molecular identifiers, the cDNA also gained a universal primer site through template switching. One entry per CDR3 protein, called by TCRdb with MiXCR from the 5' RACE reads. This sample has hundreds of thousands of distinct CDR3 sequences, with roughly 6% found just once. This clonotype was counted many times. No antigen is known for it. The sample was naive T cells sorted from blood. The chain employs TRBV12-3 or TRBV12-4 and TRBJ2-3; weak D call: TRBD1 (6 bases). This TCR was sampled from a man between 18 and 35 years old in good health. CDR3 nucleotide sequence: TGTGCCAGCAGTTTTTGGAAGGCAGGGGGCACAGATACGCAGTATTTT. Translation gives CASSFWKAGGTDTQYF.